What follows are 32 T cell receptor beta chains derived from one specimen sequenced in a study of shared clonotypes between healthy human individuals (dated by TCRdb to about 2020). To prepare the library, the immunoSEQ multiplex PCR assay was applied. Not all clones reach the TCRdb copy of this immuneACCESS table, which keeps in-frame sequences only. Checked studies attribute under half of the gap to unresolved V genes and leave the rest unexplained. In this sample the table shows a few million clones, approximately 93% of which occur a single time. Approximately 0.4% of the sample is held by the ten biggest clonotypes. Sequencing was performed on naive CD4+ T cells from PBMCs. Reading the label with the study, this specimen's cell subset or site is: CD45RA+ positively selected. Receptor source: a man in his late teens or twenties in good health. Some clones in this sample may be carry-over from other donors' samples.

J is TRBJ2-2 and V is TRBV7-3; a possible D gene is TRBD1 (6 bases). In germline, CDR1 is SGHTA, CDR2 FQGTGA. CDR3 size: 16 residues. V was clipped by 0 bases and J by 6 bases, with 14 bases between them. CDR3 nucleotides: TGTGCCAGCAGCTTAACGACCAGGGGTGTTTCCGGGGAGCTGTTTTTT. Its translation: CASSLTTRGVSGELFF.

The gene calls are TRBV28 and TRBJ1-3; possibly TRBD1 for D (6 bases). The CDR3 covers 15 residues. From germline, CDR1 is MDHEN and CDR2 SYDVKM. V shed 4 bases and J shed 2 bases, with 12 bases lying between them. The CDR3 coding sequence is TGTGCCAGCAGTTCCCTCAGACAGGCTGGAAACACCATATATTTT. Translated, it gives CASSSLRQAGNTIYF.

J is TRBJ1-3 and V is TRBV11-2; 8 positions agree with TRBD1. The CDR3 runs to 16 residues. V trimming: 4 bases; J trimming: 0 bases; junction bases outside the gene matches: 5. CDR1 and CDR2 from the germline V gene are SGHAT and FQNNGV. The chain's CDR3 is CASSWGQANSGNTIYF. The CDR3 bases are TGTGCCAGCAGCTGGGGACAGGCAAACTCTGGAAACACCATATATTTT.

There are a few counts of this clone. The V call is TRBV29-1, the J call TRBJ1-2; 7 nucleotides match TRBD1. This CDR3 comprises 14 residues. Germline CDR1 SQVTM, CDR2 ANQGSEA. After removal of 4 bases from V and 5 bases from J, the junction contained 10 bases not matched to a gene. The DNA of the CDR3 is TGCAGCGTTGGGTTAGCAGGGGGTTGGTATGGCTACACCTTC. Its translation: CSVGLAGGWYGYTF. Together with reference TRBV29-1 and TRBJ1-2, the CDR3 gives the full variable domain: SAVISQKPSRDICQRGTSLTIQCQVDSQVTMMFWYRQQPGQSLTLIATANQGSEATYESGFVIDKFPISRPNLTFSTLTVSNMSPEDSSIYLCSVGLAGGWYGYTFGSGTRLTVV.

The chain couples TRBV4-3 to TRBJ2-1; 12 bases map to TRBD2. Germline assignment: CDR1 LGHNA and CDR2 YSLEER. The trim removed 4 bases at V and 4 bases at J, leaving 14 bases unmatched. The CDR3 runs 19 residues. In DNA form, the CDR3 reads TGCGCCAGCAGCCCCACCCCCACTAGCGGGAGGACCAAATACAATGAGCAGTTCTTC. This translates into CASSPTPTSGRTKYNEQFF.

The CDR3 is CASSLTSGSDNEQFF. CDR3 DNA: TGTGCCAGCAGTTTGACTAGCGGGTCCGACAATGAGCAGTTCTTC. The chain combines TRBV28 with TRBJ2-1; 10 bases line up with TRBD2. The CDR3 is 15 amino acids. The germline gives CDR1 MDHEN, CDR2 SYDVKM. The V and J ends lost 3 bases and 5 bases, in that order; junction bases with no gene match: 4.

The chain employs TRBV2 and TRBJ2-1; 8 bases fit TRBD2. Trimming removed 7 bases from V and 2 bases from J; junction bases left unmatched: 7. Germline lookup yields CDR1 SNHLY and CDR2 FYNNEI. The CDR3 has 15 amino acids. The CDR3 sequence is CASTPLGRAYNEQFF. In nucleotides, the CDR3 is TGTGCCAGCACTCCCCTCGGGAGGGCCTACAATGAGCAGTTCTTC.

This chain joins TRBV7-2 and TRBJ2-7, with 8 bases fitting TRBD2. This CDR3 is 15 amino acids long. The ends lost 1 base at V and 4 bases at J; junction bases unmatched: 6. CDR1 SGHTA and CDR2 FQGNSA come from the germline V gene. The CDR3 DNA reads TGTGCCAGCAGCTTAGAGGGACTAGGGGATTACGAGCAGTACTTC. Protein product: CASSLEGLGDYEQYF.

Remarks on this clone: Within the sample, other DNA sequences also encode this same CDR3. The chain is built from TRBV28 and TRBJ1-2; D may be TRBD1 (6 bases). Germline CDR1 is MDHEN and CDR2 is SYDVKM. The CDR3 consists of 13 residues. Between the trimmed V and J ends, which lost 4 bases and 2 bases, there was a span of 8 bases. The DNA of the CDR3 is TGTGCCAGCAGTTACGGGACAAACTATGGCTACACCTTC. Encoded protein: CASSYGTNYGYTF.

The V gene is TRBV2, the J gene TRBJ2-6, with D tentatively TRBD2 (5 bases). With 8 bases removed from V and 0 bases from J, the gap between germline ends came to 8 bases. The germline CDR1 and CDR2 sequences are SNHLY and FYNNEI. The CDR3 is 14 residues long. This CDR3 is CASRRGSGANVLTF. CDR3 sequence (DNA): TGTGCCAGCCGCCGGGGCTCTGGGGCCAACGTCCTGACTTTC.

The chain joins TRBV29-1 to TRBJ2-1; D is uncertain. V was cut by 7 bases and J by 10 bases, with 14 bases left in between. Looked up from germline, CDR1 is SQVTM and CDR2 is ANQGSEA. The CDR3 loop spans 11 amino acids. The CDR3 is CSAEAAREQFF. The CDR3 DNA reads as TGCAGCGCCGAAGCAGCTCGGGAGCAGTTCTTC.

The chain joins TRBV7-8 to TRBJ2-3; possibly TRBD1 or TRBD2 for D (5 bases each). CDR1 is SGHVS and CDR2 is FQNEAQ in the germline V gene. The length of the CDR3 is 17 residues. The V end lost 3 bases, the J end lost 0 bases, and 16 bases lay between the germline ends. CDR3 DNA sequence: TGTGCCAGCAGCTTCCCGCTCGGGACGCCTAGCACAGATACGCAGTATTTT. It is translated as CASSFPLGTPSTDTQYF.

The chain is built from TRBV11-3 and TRBJ2-2; D uncertain. V was cut by 4 bases and J by 4 bases, with 13 bases left in between. The germline V gene encodes CDR1 SGHNT and CDR2 YENEEA. The CDR3 length is 15 residues. Here the CDR3 DNA reads TGTGCCAGCAGCTCCCGGCTAAAGGGCACCGGGGAGCTGTTTTTT. Translation gives CASSSRLKGTGELFF.

The chain employs TRBV11-3 and TRBJ2-7; 9 bases line up with TRBD2. The CDR3 consists of 17 residues. The germline V gene encodes CDR1 SGHNT and CDR2 YENEEA. The J segment lost 2 bases and the V segment lost 3 bases, leaving 11 bases of the junction unmatched. CDR3 region: CASSFSSGDNTAYEQYF. The DNA of the CDR3 is TGTGCCAGCAGCTTTTCTAGCGGGGACAATACGGCCTACGAGCAGTACTTC.

This chain connects TRBV7-9 to TRBJ2-7, with 11 positions matching TRBD2. The junction had 11 bases not matched to a gene; V was cut back by 3 bases and J by 4 bases. Germline values: CDR1 SEHNR, CDR2 FQNEAQ (reference sequence). CDR3 size: 17 residues. DNA of the CDR3: TGTGCCAGCAGCTTCCCTAGCGGGAGGTCAGGAAGTTACGAGCAGTACTTC. Encoded protein: CASSFPSGRSGSYEQYF.

V is TRBV11-1 and J is TRBJ2-3; 9 nucleotides agree with TRBD2. The junction had 2 bases not matched to a gene; V was cut back by 1 base and J by 0 bases. Germline CDR1 SGHAT, CDR2 FQDESV (reference sequence). This CDR3 has 16 residues. As DNA, the CDR3 is TGTGCCAGCAGCTTAGGTCTAGCGGGAAGCACAGATACGCAGTATTTT. Residues: CASSLGLAGSTDTQYF.

This clone was detected a few times. The chain joins TRBV2 to TRBJ2-7; 7 nucleotides match TRBD1. The CDR3 has 13 amino acids. Looked up from germline, CDR1 is SNHLY and CDR2 is FYNNEI. Trimming took 7 bases from V and 0 from J; bases not matched to a gene: 3. The CDR3 DNA reads TGTGCCAGCAAACAGGGGAGCTCCTACGAGCAGTACTTC. As protein: CASKQGSSYEQYF. Based on the CDR3 plus reference TRBV2 and TRBJ2-7, the full variable domain is EPEVTQTPSHQVTQMGQEVILRCVPISNHLYFYWYRQILGQKVEFLVSFYNNEISEKSEIFDDQFSVERPDGSNFTLKIRSTKLEDSAMYFCASKQGSSYEQYFGPGTRLTVT.

This chain connects TRBV5-6 to TRBJ1-3; weak D call: TRBD1 (5 bases). This CDR3 spans 14 amino acids. Germline CDR1 is SGHDT and CDR2 is YYEEEE. V lost 4 bases to trimming and J lost 3 bases, with 11 bases between them. CDR3 DNA sequence: TGTGCCAGCAGCCGGGACGGTATTGGAAACACCATATATTTT. It translates to CASSRDGIGNTIYF.

The gene calls are TRBV6-5 and TRBJ1-1, with unresolved D. The CDR3 loop spans 15 amino acids. Germline V gene data show CDR1 as MNHEY and CDR2 as SVGAGI. The CDR3 sequence: CASLPTLTMNTEAFF. In DNA form, the CDR3 reads TGTGCTTCACTCCCCACCCTAACCATGAACACTGAAGCTTTCTTT.

This rearrangement joins TRBV9 to TRBJ2-7; D call uncertain. The CDR3 is 15 residues long. V lost 3 bases and J lost 6, with 19 bases in between. Germline CDR1 and CDR2: SGDLS and YYNGEE. The CDR3 loop reads CASSAEPGQVREQYF. CDR3 DNA sequence: TGTGCCAGCAGCGCAGAACCGGGCCAGGTCCGCGAGCAGTACTTC.

V gene TRBV7-2 combines with J gene TRBJ2-3; no firm D call. With 1 base removed from V and 3 bases from J, the gap between germline ends came to 11 bases. CDR1 is SGHTA, CDR2 FQGNSA, per germline. This CDR3 has 15 amino acids. The CDR3 bases are TGTGCCAGCAGCTTAGGGGCGTTACTAACAGATACGCAGTATTTT. This gives the protein CASSLGALLTDTQYF.

This clone occurred once. The chain has TRBV9 and TRBJ1-2, with D possibly being TRBD1 (6 bases). There are 14 residues in the CDR3. CDR1 and CDR2 from the germline V gene are SGDLS and YYNGEE. Trimming took 4 bases from V and 5 from J, leaving 15 bases between them. The CDR3 region is CASSLRTDIYGYTF. The CDR3 DNA follows: TGTGCCAGCAGCCTCCGGACAGACATTTATGGCTACACCTTC.

V and J are TRBV30 and TRBJ2-2; D possibly matches TRBD1 or TRBD2 (5 bases each). The CDR3 runs to 14 residues. Between the trimmed V and J ends, which lost 2 bases and 3 bases, there was a span of 10 bases. The germline CDR1 and CDR2 sequences are GTSNPN and SVGIG (reference sequence). In DNA form, the CDR3 reads TGTGCCTGGAGTTTTCAGGGACACACCGGGGAGCTGTTTTTT. This encodes CAWSFQGHTGELFF. The full variable domain, with the rest looked up from reference TRBV30 and TRBJ2-2, is SQTIHQWPATLVQPVGSPLSLECTVEGTSNPNLYWYRQAAGRGLQLLFYSVGIGQISSEVPQNLSASRPQDRQFILSSKKLLLSDSGFYLCAWSFQGHTGELFFGEGSRLTVL.

The chain has TRBV2 and TRBJ2-3; tentative D call: TRBD1 (5 bases). V lost 6 bases to trimming and J lost 4 bases, with 14 bases between them. The CDR3 extends over 14 amino acids. Germline CDR1 and CDR2: SNHLY and FYNNEI. In DNA, the CDR3 is TGTGCCAGCAGAGACTGGGGCACCGCAGATACGCAGTATTTT. It encodes CASRDWGTADTQYF.

The gene calls are TRBV27 and TRBJ2-2; 10 bases are a match to TRBD2. This CDR3 spans 16 amino acids. Germline values: CDR1 MNHEY, CDR2 SMNVEV (reference sequence). Trimming removed 2 bases from V and 6 bases from J; junction bases left unmatched: 6. The CDR3 coding sequence is TGTGCCAGCAGTTTAGTGGGACTAGCGTTCGCCGGGGAGCTGTTTTTT. This gives the protein CASSLVGLAFAGELFF.

V gene TRBV29-1 combines with J gene TRBJ2-2, with 9 bases lining up with TRBD1. The CDR3 has 14 residues. V trimming: 7 bases; J trimming: 3 bases; junction bases outside the gene matches: 6. Germline V gene sequence: CDR1 SQVTM, CDR2 ANQGSEA. CDR3 DNA sequence: TGCAGCGCCGGTACAGGGGGCTACACCGGGGAGCTGTTTTTT. Its translation: CSAGTGGYTGELFF.

The chain employs TRBV28 and TRBJ1-3, with unresolved D. The V and J ends lost 3 bases and 0 bases respectively, with 12 bases between them. The germline gives CDR1 MDHEN, CDR2 SYDVKM. There are 16 residues in the CDR3. DNA for the CDR3: TGTGCCAGCAGTTTTGTAGCGGGCAGCTCTGGAAACACCATATATTTT. Amino acid sequence: CASSFVAGSSGNTIYF.

The gene calls are TRBV27 and TRBJ2-1; 13 bases are a match to TRBD2. The CDR3 sequence is 16 residues long. V lost 7 bases and J lost 8; bases outside the gene matches: 11. Germline CDR1 and CDR2: MNHEY and SMNVEV (reference sequence). The CDR3 nucleotides are TGTGCCAGCACCAGAACGGGACTAGCGGGATTCGATGAGCAGTTCTTC. It encodes CASTRTGLAGFDEQFF.

This chain joins TRBV5-1 and TRBJ1-1; D perhaps matches TRBD1 (6 bases). Trimming cost V 4 bases and J 1 base, with 14 bases left between them. Per germline, CDR1 SGHRS and CDR2 YFSETQ. The CDR3 consists of 15 residues. The CDR3 coding sequence is TGCGCCAGCAGCCCATTCGGACAGCAGAACACTGAAGCTTTCTTT. The encoded protein is CASSPFGQQNTEAFF. The full variable domain, its missing parts supplied by reference TRBV5-1 and TRBJ1-1, is KAGVTQTPRYLIKTRGQQVTLSCSPISGHRSVSWYQQTPGQGLQFLFEYFSETQRNKGNFPGRFSGRQFSNSRSEMNVSTLELGDSALYLCASSPFGQQNTEAFFGQGTRLTVV.

V gene TRBV7-9 combines with J gene TRBJ2-7; tentatively, D is TRBD1 (6 bases). The CDR3 is 12 residues long. V lost 3 bases and J 6 bases, leaving 9 bases between the germline ends. Germline V lookup: CDR1 SEHNR, CDR2 FQNEAQ (reference sequence). CDR3 sequence (DNA): TGTGCCAGCAGCTTTCCAGGGGCCGAGCAGTACTTC. Its translation is CASSFPGAEQYF.

This chain connects TRBV6-5 to TRBJ2-3; D unclear. The CDR3 consists of 12 residues. The germline CDR1 and CDR2 sequences are MNHEY and SVGAGI. V lost 1 base and J 9 bases, leaving 8 bases between the germline ends. The CDR3 region has the DNA TGTGCCAGCAGTTACTTCGGCGGCACGCAGTATTTT. Protein sequence: CASSYFGGTQYF.

As to this clone: This sample includes further DNA sequences coding for the same CDR3. This chain connects TRBV7-3 to TRBJ2-7; TRBD2 might be the D (5 bases). CDR1 is SGHTA, CDR2 FQGTGA, per germline. CDR3 size: 13 residues. The V end was cut by 5 bases, the J end by 0 bases, with 8 bases between. The CDR3 nucleotides are TGTGCCAGCAGCCCCGGGAACTCCTACGAGCAGTACTTC. Protein product: CASSPGNSYEQYF.